One sample yielded the 23 T cell receptor beta chains listed below, sequenced in a study of human T cells and chemical hapten exposure. MiXCR was run by TCRdb on the RACE reads, yielding one entry per CDR3 protein. The table records about 270,000 distinct CDR3 sequences, 7.5% to 9% of them present only once. This sample's time point: pre-sensitization, week 0. Treatment indicated: therapeutic diphenylcyclopropenone sensitization with weekly scalp DPC. Sequencing was performed on whole blood, taken in connection with sensitization to the hapten diphenylcyclopropenone (DPC). The receptor source for this set is a man between 18 and 35 years old with alopecia areata. Some clones in this sample may be carry-over from other donors' samples.

Ten or more counts support this clonotype. The chain is built from TRBV7-2 and TRBJ2-1; maybe TRBD2 (6 bases). The CDR3 has 15 residues. Germline V gene data show CDR1 as SGHTA and CDR2 as FQGNSA. V was trimmed by 7 bases and J by 5 bases, leaving 18 bases between them. CDR3 in DNA: TGTGCCAGCAACACCCACATTGGCGGGGACAATGAGCAGTTCTTC. Translating gives CASNTHIGGDNEQFF.

This chain uses TRBV9 with TRBJ2-3; 12 nucleotides match TRBD2. The CDR3 has 17 amino acids. Losses at the gene ends were 0 bases for V and 4 bases for J; bases not matched to a gene: 6. CDR1 and CDR2 from the germline V gene are SGDLS and YYNGEE. The CDR3 DNA reads TGTGCCAGCAGCGTAGGGCTAGCGGGGGGGCCGGCAGATACGCAGTATTTT. This gives the protein CASSVGLAGGPADTQYF.

This clonotype was counted a few times. The chain carries TRBV7-3 and TRBJ1-5; 8 bases are shared with TRBD1. V gave up 1 base and J gave up 5 bases; unmatched junction bases: 4. The CDR3 runs 15 residues. Germline-derived CDR1 and CDR2 are SGHTA and FQGTGA. CDR3 nucleotides: TGTGCCAGCAGCTTAATCAGGGGGCGGTATCAGCCCCAGCATTTT. Protein product: CASSLIRGRYQPQHF.

This clonotype showed up just a few times. This chain joins TRBV12-3 or TRBV12-4 and TRBJ2-1, with 7 bases aligning to TRBD1. The CDR3 spans 14 residues. V lost 6 bases and J lost 9; bases outside the gene matches: 11. CDR3 sequence (DNA): TGTGCCAGCAGGGAACCGGGACAGCGAGGTGAGCAGTTCTTC. Protein: CASREPGQRGEQFF.

This clonotype was found a few times. The chain has TRBV11-2 and TRBJ2-1; D unclear. CDR3 length: 15 residues. V was shortened by 1 base and J by 0 bases, with 7 bases between the two germline ends. The germline V gene has CDR1 SGHAT and CDR2 FQNNGV. The CDR3 reads CASSLVRASYNEQFF. In nucleotides, the CDR3 is TGTGCCAGCAGCTTAGTCCGGGCCTCCTACAATGAGCAGTTCTTC. Using reference TRBV11-2 and TRBJ2-1 for the parts outside the CDR3, the full variable domain is EAGVAQSPRYKIIEKRQSVAFWCNPISGHATLYWYQQILGQGPKLLIQFQNNGVVDDSQLPKDRFSAERLKGVDSTLKIQPAKLEDSAVYLCASSLVRASYNEQFFGPGTRLTVL.

With regard to this clonotype: This is likely a read error, given that the CDR3 carries no conserved phenylalanine or tryptophan at its end. The chain has TRBV7-2 and TRBJ1-1; D might be TRBD1 (6 bases). Trimming stripped 5 bases from V and 4 bases from J, with 26 bases between. In germline, CDR1 is SGHTA, CDR2 FQGNSA. This CDR3 comprises 18 residues. Here the CDR3 reads CASSAQSGDPPSSTEAFS. The CDR3 DNA sequence: TGTGCCAGCAGCGCACAGTCAGGGGACCCACCCTCGAGCACTGAAGCTTTCTCT.

In its sample, this clonotype was seen a few times. The chain combines TRBV5-1 with TRBJ2-7; possible D gene TRBD1, 6 bases. The CDR3 extends over 13 amino acids. V lost 6 bases, J lost 6 bases, and 16 bases lay in between. Germline V CDR1 and CDR2: SGHRS, YFSETQ. CDR3 in DNA: TGCGCCAGCACCGATACAGGGTTTGGCGAGCAGTACTTC. Amino acid sequence: CASTDTGFGEQYF.

There are many counts of this clonotype. The chain employs TRBV20-1 and TRBJ1-5; maybe TRBD1 (5 bases). The CDR3 totals 14 residues. From germline, CDR1 is DFQATT and CDR2 SNEGSKA (reference sequence). The V end lost 3 bases, the J end lost 6 bases, and 15 bases lay between the germline ends. Here the CDR3 reads CSARWQGPVQPQHF. The DNA of the CDR3 is TGCAGTGCTAGGTGGCAGGGCCCCGTTCAGCCCCAGCATTTT.

The chain combines TRBV3-1 with TRBJ1-5; no clear D gene. There are 14 residues in the CDR3. V shed 4 bases and J shed 0 bases, with 7 bases lying between them. CDR1 is LGHDT and CDR2 is YNNKEL in the germline V gene (reference sequence). CDR3 in DNA: TGTGCCAGCAGCCGTGAGAGTAGCAATCAGCCCCAGCATTTT. As protein: CASSRESSNQPQHF.

This clonotype was counted many times. The CDR3 DNA is TGTGCCAGCAGCTTATTAGCGGGGGGCACAGATACGCAGTATTTT. It translates to CASSLLAGGTDTQYF. The J gene is TRBJ2-3, the V gene TRBV14; 9 bases map to TRBD2. CDR1 is SGHDN, CDR2 FVKESK, per germline. This CDR3 has 15 residues. J gave up 1 base and V 5 bases, and 4 bases lay outside the gene matches.

The chain joins TRBV12-3 or TRBV12-4 to TRBJ1-2, with a weak D call TRBD1 (5 bases). Between the trimmed V and J ends, which lost 8 bases and 0 bases, there was a span of 10 bases. This CDR3 region has 13 residues. CDR3 in amino acids: CASGAVANYGYTF. CDR3 sequence (DNA): TGTGCCAGCGGGGCGGTAGCTAACTATGGCTACACCTTC.

This clonotype was detected a few times. The rearrangement joins TRBV7-9 to TRBJ2-1, with D perhaps TRBD2 (5 bases). The length of the CDR3 is 13 residues. Germline V gene lookup returns CDR1 SEHNR and CDR2 FQNEAQ (reference sequence). Trimming stripped 5 bases from V and 5 bases from J, with 10 bases between. The CDR3 sequence is CASSRLPDNEQFF. CDR3 bases: TGTGCCAGCAGCCGACTACCCGACAATGAGCAGTTCTTC.

This sequence joins TRBV20-1 and TRBJ2-3; possibly TRBD2 for D (6 bases). Germline V CDR1 and CDR2: DFQATT, SNEGSKA (reference sequence). With 0 bases removed from V and 2 bases from J, the gap between germline ends came to 12 bases. CDR3 length equals 15 residues. The CDR3 sequence is CSARDGGDDTDTQYF. Written as DNA, the CDR3 is TGCAGTGCTAGAGATGGAGGGGACGACACAGATACGCAGTATTTT.

Only a few counts were recorded for this clonotype. V and J are TRBV20-1 and TRBJ2-7, with 10 bases matching TRBD1. The CDR3 contains 14 residues. V lost 3 bases to trimming and J lost 7 bases; unmatched junction nucleotides: 9. Germline V gene sequence: CDR1 DFQATT, CDR2 SNEGSKA (reference sequence). The CDR3 loop is CSASPRQGAWEQYF. CDR3 bases: TGCAGTGCTAGCCCGAGACAGGGGGCTTGGGAGCAGTACTTC.

With respect to this clonotype: Possible read error: a much larger clone is one base away. The chain combines TRBV7-3 with TRBJ1-1; tentatively, D is TRBD1 (6 bases). The CDR3 totals 14 residues. Germline CDR1 reads SGHTA; CDR2 reads FQGTGA. As DNA, the CDR3 is TGTGCCAGCAGCTACGGGACAAGAGAGACTGAAGCTTCCTTT. Translation gives CASSYGTRETEASF.

This clonotype was detected many times. The chain has TRBV24-1 and TRBJ2-3, with TRBD1 matching over 8 bases. From germline, CDR1 is KGHDR and CDR2 SFDVKD. Losses at the gene ends were 4 bases for V and 1 base for J; bases not matched to a gene: 6. The CDR3 loop spans 16 amino acids. The CDR3 reads CATSDRTGLGTDTQYF. Here the CDR3 DNA reads TGTGCCACCAGTGACCGGACAGGGTTAGGCACAGATACGCAGTATTTT.

In its sample, this clonotype was seen many times. CDR3 amino acids: CASSPGQAGNQPQHF. In DNA form, the CDR3 reads TGCGCCAGCAGCCCTGGACAGGCGGGCAATCAGCCCCAGCATTTT. This chain links TRBV5-1 with TRBJ1-5, with 7 bases aligning to TRBD1. V trimming: 4 bases; J trimming: 2 bases; junction bases outside the gene matches: 6. CDR3 length equals 15 residues. Germline CDR1 is SGHRS and CDR2 is YFSETQ.

This chain joins TRBV3-1 and TRBJ2-5; D possibly corresponds to TRBD2 (6 bases). Per the germline V gene, CDR1 is LGHDT and CDR2 is YNNKEL (reference sequence). The CDR3 length is 14 residues. The V and J ends lost 1 base and 5 bases respectively, with 11 bases between them. CDR3 DNA sequence: TGTGCCAGCAGCCAAGGTCTAGCGTTGGAGACCCAGTACTTC. Amino acids: CASSQGLALETQYF.

The gene calls are TRBV5-1 and TRBJ2-3, with TRBD1 identical over 8 bases. The CDR3 is made up of 17 amino acids. V lost 0 bases, J lost 0 bases, and 6 bases stayed unmatched. The germline V gene encodes CDR1 SGHRS and CDR2 YFSETQ. The CDR3 DNA reads TGCGCCAGCAGCTTGGAAGGACAGGGTGTTAGCACAGATACGCAGTATTTT. Encoded protein: CASSLEGQGVSTDTQYF.

This clonotype appeared many times. The V gene is TRBV29-1, the J gene TRBJ2-1; 9 nucleotides align to TRBD1. This CDR3 spans 15 amino acids. Germline lookup yields CDR1 SQVTM and CDR2 ANQGSEA. Trimming removed 6 bases from V and 0 bases from J; junction bases left unmatched: 6. CDR3 region: CSVPTGGFSYNEQFF. As DNA, the CDR3 is TGCAGCGTACCAACAGGGGGCTTCTCCTACAATGAGCAGTTCTTC.

The rearrangement joins TRBV4-1 to TRBJ2-7; D is ambiguous. CDR1 and CDR2 (germline): MGHRA, YSYEKL. The CDR3 covers 13 residues. Trimming shortened V by 0 bases and J by 3 bases, and 6 bases separated the two germline ends. CDR3 coding DNA: TGCGCCAGCAGCCAAGAGCCCATCTACGAGCAGTACTTC. This codes for CASSQEPIYEQYF.

The chain links TRBV12-3 or TRBV12-4 to TRBJ2-3; 7 nucleotides agree with TRBD1. The V gene end was trimmed by 7 bases and the J gene end by 4 bases; junction bases not matched to a gene: 11. The CDR3 contains 15 residues. This CDR3 is CASTSGTVVADTQYF. CDR3 in DNA: TGTGCCAGCACTTCCGGGACAGTAGTCGCAGATACGCAGTATTTT.

The V and J genes are TRBV6-4 and TRBJ2-1; TRBD1 might be the D (6 bases). Trimming pared 5 bases from V and 9 bases from J, leaving 14 bases between. This CDR3 spans 13 amino acids. Germline V gene data show CDR1 as MRHNA and CDR2 as SNTAGT. DNA for the CDR3: TGTGCCAGCAGTACTACCTCCAGGGGTGAGCAGTTCTTC. Translating gives CASSTTSRGEQFF.